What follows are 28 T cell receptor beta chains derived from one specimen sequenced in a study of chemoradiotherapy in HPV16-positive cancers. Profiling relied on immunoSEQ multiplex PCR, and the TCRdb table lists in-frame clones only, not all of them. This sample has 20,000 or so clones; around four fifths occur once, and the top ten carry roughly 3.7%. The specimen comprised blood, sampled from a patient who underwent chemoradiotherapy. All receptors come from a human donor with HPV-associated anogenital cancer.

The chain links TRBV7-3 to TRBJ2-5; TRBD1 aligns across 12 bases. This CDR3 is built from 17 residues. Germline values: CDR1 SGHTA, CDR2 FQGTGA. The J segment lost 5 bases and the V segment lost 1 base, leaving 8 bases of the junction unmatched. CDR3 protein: CASSLRGTGGAGETQYF. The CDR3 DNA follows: TGTGCCAGCAGCTTAAGAGGGACAGGGGGCGCGGGGGAGACCCAGTACTTC.

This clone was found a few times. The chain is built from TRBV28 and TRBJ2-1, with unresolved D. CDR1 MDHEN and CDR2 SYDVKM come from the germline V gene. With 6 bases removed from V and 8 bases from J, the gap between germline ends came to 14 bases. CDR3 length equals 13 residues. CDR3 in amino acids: CASRFDGFDEQFF. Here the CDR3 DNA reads TGTGCCAGCAGGTTCGACGGTTTCGATGAGCAGTTCTTC.

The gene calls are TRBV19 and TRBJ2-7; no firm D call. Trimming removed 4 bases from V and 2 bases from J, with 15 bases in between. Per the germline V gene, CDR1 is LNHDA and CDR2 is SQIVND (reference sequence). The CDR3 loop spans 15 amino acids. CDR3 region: CASSRSKDPTYEQYF. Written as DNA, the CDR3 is TGTGCCAGTAGTAGGTCTAAGGACCCGACCTACGAGCAGTACTTC.

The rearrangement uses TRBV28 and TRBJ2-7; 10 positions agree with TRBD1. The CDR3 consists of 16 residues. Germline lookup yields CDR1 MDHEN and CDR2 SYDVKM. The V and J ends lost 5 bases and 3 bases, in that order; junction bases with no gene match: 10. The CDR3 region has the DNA TGTGCCAGCAGTACCGCTTATGGACAGGGGGTCTACGAGCAGTACTTC. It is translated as CASSTAYGQGVYEQYF.

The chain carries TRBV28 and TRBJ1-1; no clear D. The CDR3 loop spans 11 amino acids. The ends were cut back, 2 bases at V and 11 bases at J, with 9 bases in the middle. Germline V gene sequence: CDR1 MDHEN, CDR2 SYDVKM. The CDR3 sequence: CASSLSLGAFF. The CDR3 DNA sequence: TGTGCCAGCAGTTTAAGCCTGGGGGCTTTCTTT.

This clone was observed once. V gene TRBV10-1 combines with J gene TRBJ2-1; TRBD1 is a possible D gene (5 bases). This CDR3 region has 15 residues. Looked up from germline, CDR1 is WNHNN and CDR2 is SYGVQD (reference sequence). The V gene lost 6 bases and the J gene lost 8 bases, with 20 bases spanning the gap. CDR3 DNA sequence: TGCGCCAGCAGGCGAGGCAGGGAAGGTACGGATGAGCAGTTCTTC. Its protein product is CASRRGREGTDEQFF.

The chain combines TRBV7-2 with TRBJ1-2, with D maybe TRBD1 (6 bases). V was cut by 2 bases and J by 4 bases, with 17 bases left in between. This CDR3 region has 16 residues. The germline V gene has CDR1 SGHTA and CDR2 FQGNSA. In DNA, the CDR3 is TGTGCCAGCAGCTTACGTCCCGCAGGGGAGGCCTATGGCTACACCTTC. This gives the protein CASSLRPAGEAYGYTF.

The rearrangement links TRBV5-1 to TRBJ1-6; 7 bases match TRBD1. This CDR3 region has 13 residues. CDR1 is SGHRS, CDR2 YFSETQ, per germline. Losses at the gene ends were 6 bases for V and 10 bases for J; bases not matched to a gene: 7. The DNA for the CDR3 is TGCGCCAGCAACCGGGACAGCGAGTCACCCCTCCACTTT. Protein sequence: CASNRDSESPLHF.

This chain's CDR3 is CASSLGFFQETQYF. CDR3 nucleotides: TGTGCCAGCAGCTTAGGGTTCTTCCAAGAGACCCAGTACTTC. The V gene is TRBV7-2, the J gene TRBJ2-5, with D hard to call. The CDR3 is made up of 14 amino acids. V shed 1 base and J shed 1 base, with 7 bases lying between them. Germline CDR1 SGHTA, CDR2 FQGNSA.

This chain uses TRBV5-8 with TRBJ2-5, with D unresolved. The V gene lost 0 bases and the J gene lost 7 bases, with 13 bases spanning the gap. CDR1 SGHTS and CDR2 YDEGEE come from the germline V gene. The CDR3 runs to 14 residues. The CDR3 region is CASSLAHSRVTQYF. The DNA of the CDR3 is TGTGCCAGCAGCTTGGCCCACTCGCGAGTGACCCAGTACTTC.

The CDR3, as DNA: TGTGCCAGCAGCCTGTTAGGACCTCCCGATCACACTGAAGCTTTCTTT. Its protein product is CASSLLGPPDHTEAFF. The V gene is TRBV7-3, the J gene TRBJ1-1; no firm D call. Germline loops: CDR1 SGHTA, CDR2 FQGTGA. The CDR3 totals 16 residues. Trimming stripped 5 bases from V and 3 bases from J, with 19 bases between.

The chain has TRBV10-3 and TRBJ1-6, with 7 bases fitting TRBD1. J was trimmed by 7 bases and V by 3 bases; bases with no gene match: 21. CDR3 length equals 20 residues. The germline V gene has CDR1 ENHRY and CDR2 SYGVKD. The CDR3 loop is CAISDTSGTEDRLFNSPLHF. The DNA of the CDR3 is TGTGCCATCAGTGATACCTCCGGGACAGAGGACCGACTATTCAATTCACCCCTCCACTTT.

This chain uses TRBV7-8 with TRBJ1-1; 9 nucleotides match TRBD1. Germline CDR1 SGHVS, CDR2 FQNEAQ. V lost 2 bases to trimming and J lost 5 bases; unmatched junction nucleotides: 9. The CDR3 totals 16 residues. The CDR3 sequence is CASSLTGGVSGTEAFF. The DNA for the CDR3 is TGTGCCAGCAGCTTAACAGGGGGCGTTAGTGGGACTGAAGCTTTCTTT.

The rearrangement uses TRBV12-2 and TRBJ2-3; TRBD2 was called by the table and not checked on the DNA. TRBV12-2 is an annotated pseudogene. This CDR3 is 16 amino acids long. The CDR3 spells CASRPIAGASTDTQYF. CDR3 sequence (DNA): TGTGCAAGTCGCCCAATAGCGGGGGCTAGCACAGATACGCAGTATTTT.

CDR3 loop: CASTPWGTGMDEQYF. In nucleotides, the CDR3 is TGTGCCAGCACGCCGTGGGGGACAGGAATGGACGAGCAGTACTTC. The chain links TRBV9 to TRBJ2-7, with 8 bases fitting TRBD1. V was pared by 6 bases and J by 5 bases, with 13 bases of the junction left unmatched. This CDR3 region has 15 residues. Per the germline V gene, CDR1 is SGDLS and CDR2 is YYNGEE.

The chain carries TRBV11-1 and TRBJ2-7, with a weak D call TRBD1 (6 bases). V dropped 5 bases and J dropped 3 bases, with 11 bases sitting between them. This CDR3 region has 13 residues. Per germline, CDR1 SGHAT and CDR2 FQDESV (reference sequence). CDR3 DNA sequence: TGTGCCAGCAGCCCCACAGGGTACTACGAGCAGTACTTC. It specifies CASSPTGYYEQYF.

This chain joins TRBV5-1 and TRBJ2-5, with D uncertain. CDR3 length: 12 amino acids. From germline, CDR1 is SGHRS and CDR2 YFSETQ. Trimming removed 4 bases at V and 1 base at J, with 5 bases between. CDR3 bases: TGCGCCAGCAGCCTTTTCCAAGAGACCCAGTACTTC. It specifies CASSLFQETQYF.

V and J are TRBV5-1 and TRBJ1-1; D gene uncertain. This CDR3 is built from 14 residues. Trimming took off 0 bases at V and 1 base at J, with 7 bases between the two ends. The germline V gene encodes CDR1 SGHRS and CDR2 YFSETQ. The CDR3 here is CASSLVLGNTEAFF. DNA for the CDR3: TGCGCCAGCAGCTTGGTTTTAGGGAACACTGAAGCTTTCTTT.

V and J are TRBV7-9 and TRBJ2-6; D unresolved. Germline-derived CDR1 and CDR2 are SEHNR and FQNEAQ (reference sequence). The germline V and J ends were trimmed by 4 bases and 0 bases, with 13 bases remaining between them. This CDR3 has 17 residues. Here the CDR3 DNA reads TGTGCCAGCAGCTCCAATCGGATCCGCTCTGGGGCCAACGTCCTGACTTTC. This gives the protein CASSSNRIRSGANVLTF.

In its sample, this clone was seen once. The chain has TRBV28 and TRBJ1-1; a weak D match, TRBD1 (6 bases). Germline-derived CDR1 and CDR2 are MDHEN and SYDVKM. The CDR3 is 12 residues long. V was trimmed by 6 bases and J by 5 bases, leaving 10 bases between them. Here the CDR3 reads CASRGTPTEAFF. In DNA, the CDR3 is TGTGCCAGCAGGGGGACACCAACTGAAGCTTTCTTT.

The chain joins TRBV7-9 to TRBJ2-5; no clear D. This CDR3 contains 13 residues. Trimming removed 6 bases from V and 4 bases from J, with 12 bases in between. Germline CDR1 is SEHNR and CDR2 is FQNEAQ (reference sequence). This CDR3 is CASSSDFRETQYF. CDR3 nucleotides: TGTGCCAGCAGTTCAGACTTCCGAGAGACCCAGTACTTC.

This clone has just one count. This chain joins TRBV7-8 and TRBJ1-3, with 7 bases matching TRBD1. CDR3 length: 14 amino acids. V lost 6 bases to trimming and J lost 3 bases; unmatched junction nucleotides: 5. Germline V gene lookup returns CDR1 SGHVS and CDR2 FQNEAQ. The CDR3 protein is CASSRQGGGNTIYF. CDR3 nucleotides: TGTGCCAGCAGTCGACAGGGAGGTGGAAACACCATATATTTT.

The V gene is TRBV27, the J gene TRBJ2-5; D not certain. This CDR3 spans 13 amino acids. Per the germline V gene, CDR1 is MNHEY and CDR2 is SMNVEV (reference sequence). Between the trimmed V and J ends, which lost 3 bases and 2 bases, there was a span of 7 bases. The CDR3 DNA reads TGTGCCAGCAGTTTGAACAATCAAGAGACCCAGTACTTC. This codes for CASSLNNQETQYF.

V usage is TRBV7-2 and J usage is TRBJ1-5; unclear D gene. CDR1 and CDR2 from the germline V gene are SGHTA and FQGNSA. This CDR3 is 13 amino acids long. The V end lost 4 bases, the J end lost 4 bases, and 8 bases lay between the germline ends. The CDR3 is CASSWGPNQPQHF. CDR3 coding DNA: TGTGCCAGCAGCTGGGGTCCTAATCAGCCCCAGCATTTT.

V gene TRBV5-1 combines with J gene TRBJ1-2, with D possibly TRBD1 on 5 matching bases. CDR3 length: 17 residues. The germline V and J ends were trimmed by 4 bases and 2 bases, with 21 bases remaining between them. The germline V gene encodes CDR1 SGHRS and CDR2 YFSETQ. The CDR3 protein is CASSLPTGPRSNYGYTF. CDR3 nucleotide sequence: TGCGCCAGCAGCCTACCTACGGGACCCCGGAGCAACTATGGCTACACCTTC.

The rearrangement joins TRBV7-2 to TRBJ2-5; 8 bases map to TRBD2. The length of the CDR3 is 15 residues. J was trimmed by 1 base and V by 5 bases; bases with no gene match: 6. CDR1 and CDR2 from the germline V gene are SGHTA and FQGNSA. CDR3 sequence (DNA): TGTGCCAGCAGCCGTATTAGCGGGGCCCAAGAGACCCAGTACTTC. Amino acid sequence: CASSRISGAQETQYF.

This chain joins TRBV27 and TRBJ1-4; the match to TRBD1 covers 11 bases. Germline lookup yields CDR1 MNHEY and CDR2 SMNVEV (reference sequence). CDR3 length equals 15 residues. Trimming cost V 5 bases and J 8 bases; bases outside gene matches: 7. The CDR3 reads CASSIGQGAWEKLFF. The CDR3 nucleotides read TGTGCCAGCAGTATAGGACAGGGGGCCTGGGAAAAACTGTTTTTT.

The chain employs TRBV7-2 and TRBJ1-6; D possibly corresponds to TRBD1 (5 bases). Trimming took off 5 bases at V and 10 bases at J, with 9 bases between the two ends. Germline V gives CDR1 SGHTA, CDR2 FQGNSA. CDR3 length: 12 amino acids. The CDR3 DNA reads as TGTGCCAGCAGCCCGGGGCGGTCACCCCTCCACTTT. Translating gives CASSPGRSPLHF.